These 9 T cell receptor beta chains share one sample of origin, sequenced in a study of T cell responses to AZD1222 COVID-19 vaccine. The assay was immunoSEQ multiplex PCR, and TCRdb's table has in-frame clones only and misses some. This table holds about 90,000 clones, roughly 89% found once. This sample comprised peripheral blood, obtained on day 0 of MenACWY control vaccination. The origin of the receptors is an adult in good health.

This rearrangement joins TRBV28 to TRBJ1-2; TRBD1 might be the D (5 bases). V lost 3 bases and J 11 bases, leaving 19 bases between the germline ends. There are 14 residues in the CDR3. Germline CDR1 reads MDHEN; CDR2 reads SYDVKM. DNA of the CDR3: TGTGCCAGCAGTTTGTCAGGGCACGTGCAAGGGTACACCTTC. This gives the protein CASSLSGHVQGYTF.

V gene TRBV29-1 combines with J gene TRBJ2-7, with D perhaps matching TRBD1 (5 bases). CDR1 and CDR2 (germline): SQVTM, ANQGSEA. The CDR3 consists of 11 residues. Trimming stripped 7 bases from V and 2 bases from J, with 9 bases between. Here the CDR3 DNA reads TGCAGCGCAGGGCGACCCTACGAGCAGTACTTC. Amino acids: CSAGRPYEQYF.

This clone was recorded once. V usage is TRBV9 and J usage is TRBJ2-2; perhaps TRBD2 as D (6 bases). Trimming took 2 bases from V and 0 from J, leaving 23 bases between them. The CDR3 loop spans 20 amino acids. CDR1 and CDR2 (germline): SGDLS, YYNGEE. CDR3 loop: CASSVGIAEGGFSNTGELFF. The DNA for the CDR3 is TGTGCCAGCAGCGTTGGGATCGCGGAGGGAGGCTTTTCGAACACCGGGGAGCTGTTTTTT. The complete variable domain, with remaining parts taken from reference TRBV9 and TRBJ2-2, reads DSGVTQTPKHLITATGQRVTLRCSPRSGDLSVYWYQQSLDQGLQFLIQYYNGEERAKGNILERFSAQQFPDLHSELNLSSLELGDSALYFCASSVGIAEGGFSNTGELFFGEGSRLTVL.

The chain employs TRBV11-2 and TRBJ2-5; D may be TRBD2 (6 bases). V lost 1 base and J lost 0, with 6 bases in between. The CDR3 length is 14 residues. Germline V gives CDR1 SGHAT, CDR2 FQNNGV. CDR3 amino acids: CASSLGGDQETQYF. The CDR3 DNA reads TGTGCCAGCAGCTTAGGGGGGGACCAAGAGACCCAGTACTTC.

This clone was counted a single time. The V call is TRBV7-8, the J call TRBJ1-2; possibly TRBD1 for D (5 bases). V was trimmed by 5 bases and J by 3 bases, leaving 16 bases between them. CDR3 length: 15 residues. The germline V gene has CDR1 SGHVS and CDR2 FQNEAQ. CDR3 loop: CASSLRVSSDYGYTF. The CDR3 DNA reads TGTGCCAGCAGCCTCAGGGTATCCTCGGACTATGGCTACACCTTC.

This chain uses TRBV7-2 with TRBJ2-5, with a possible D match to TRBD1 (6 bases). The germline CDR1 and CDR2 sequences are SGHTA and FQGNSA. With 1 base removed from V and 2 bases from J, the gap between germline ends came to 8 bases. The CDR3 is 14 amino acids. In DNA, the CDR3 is TGTGCCAGCAGCTTAGTAAGGGGGCAAGAGACCCAGTACTTC. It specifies CASSLVRGQETQYF.

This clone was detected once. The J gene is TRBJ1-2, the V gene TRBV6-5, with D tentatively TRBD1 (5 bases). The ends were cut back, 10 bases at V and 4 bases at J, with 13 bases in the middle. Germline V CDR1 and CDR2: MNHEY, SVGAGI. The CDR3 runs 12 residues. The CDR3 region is CATKQGGYGYTF. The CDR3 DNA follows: TGTGCCACCAAGCAGGGAGGCTATGGCTACACCTTC.

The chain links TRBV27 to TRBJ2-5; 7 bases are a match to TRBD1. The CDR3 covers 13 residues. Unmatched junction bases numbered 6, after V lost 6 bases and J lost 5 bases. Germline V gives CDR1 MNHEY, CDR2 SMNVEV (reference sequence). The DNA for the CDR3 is TGTGCCAGCAGCCTGGGACAGTGGGAGACCCAGTACTTC. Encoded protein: CASSLGQWETQYF.

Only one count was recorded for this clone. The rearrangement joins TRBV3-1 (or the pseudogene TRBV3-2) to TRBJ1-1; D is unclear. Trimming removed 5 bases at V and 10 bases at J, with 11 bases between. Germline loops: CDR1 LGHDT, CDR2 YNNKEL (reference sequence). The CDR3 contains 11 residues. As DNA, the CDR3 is TGTGCCAGCAGCGGGCCCCTTGGAGCTTTCTTT. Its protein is CASSGPLGAFF.